These 5 T cell receptor beta chains originate from one sample sequenced in a study of T cell changes during pregnancy in multiple sclerosis. The data were produced by immunoSEQ multiplex PCR, yet TCRdb's version contains in-frame clones alone and is incomplete. This table holds about 24,000 clones, 86% found once. The sequencing used CD8+ T cells from peripheral blood mononuclear cells, collected in the first trimester of pregnancy. These receptors were taken from a female donor in good health, enrolled as a control in a pregnancy study.

The rearrangement uses TRBV13 and TRBJ2-7; possible D gene TRBD2, 5 bases. Germline V gene sequence: CDR1 PRHDT, CDR2 FYEKMQ (reference sequence). Trimming took off 8 bases at V and 0 bases at J, with 11 bases between the two ends. The CDR3 covers 13 residues. This CDR3 is CASSSRDSYEQYF. The CDR3 DNA reads TGTGCCAGCTCTTCCCGGGACTCCTACGAGCAGTACTTC.

Judged by abundance, this clone is medium-sized. The V gene is TRBV6-4, the J gene TRBJ2-3; TRBD2 might be the D (6 bases). The CDR3 is 16 residues long. Germline V lookup: CDR1 MRHNA, CDR2 SNTAGT. Deletions cut 4 bases from V and 1 base from J, with 15 bases between. As DNA, the CDR3 is TGTGCCAGCAGTGCGGGTCCGGGGGATCGCACAGATACGCAGTATTTT. This encodes CASSAGPGDRTDTQYF.

The gene calls are TRBV7-8 and TRBJ1-1; TRBD1 might be the D (5 bases). The germline CDR1 and CDR2 sequences are SGHVS and FQNEAQ. This CDR3 comprises 14 residues. Trimming left V 1 base short and J 0 bases short, with 6 bases between. In DNA form, the CDR3 reads TGTGCCAGCAGCTTAGAGGGGCTGAACACTGAAGCTTTCTTT. Protein: CASSLEGLNTEAFF.

The V and J genes are TRBV7-2 and TRBJ1-1; perhaps TRBD1 as D (5 bases). Germline CDR1 is SGHTA and CDR2 is FQGNSA. The CDR3 length is 16 residues. The germline V and J ends were trimmed by 1 base and 1 base, with 13 bases remaining between them. The CDR3, as DNA: TGTGCCAGCAGCTTAGAGGGGTTCGGACGGAACACTGAAGCTTTCTTT. It yields the protein CASSLEGFGRNTEAFF.

The table lists this clone with a count of one. The chain recombines TRBV4-3 with TRBJ1-5; tentatively, D is TRBD1 (6 bases). This CDR3 region has 18 residues. Germline CDR1 is LGHNA and CDR2 is YSLEER. V lost 1 base and J lost 0, with 16 bases in between. The CDR3 sequence is CASSQGPTGSRSNQPQHF. CDR3 sequence (DNA): TGCGCCAGCAGCCAAGGCCCCACAGGGAGTCGTAGCAATCAGCCCCAGCATTTT.